This TCR beta chain came from a study of cytotoxic CD8 clonotypes in ibrutinib-treated CLL. Study context: After a median about 13 months on treatment (6 to 36), response samples were drawn. Regarding the study as a whole: Clonality increased with ibrutinib response but returned toward baseline at progression.

About this clone: Its antigen is undetermined.

Sequenced by immunoSEQ multiplex PCR; TCRdb stores in-frame clones only, minus some. Among approximately 280,000 clones listed, about 72% were seen once. CDR3 length equals 15 residues. Per the germline V gene, CDR1 is KGHSH and CDR2 is LQKENI. Trimming took 0 bases from V and 1 from J; bases not matched to a gene: 1. The receptor comes from a human donor with chronic lymphocytic leukemia. This chain links TRBV18 with TRBJ2-3; TRBD1 agrees at 7 bases. Sequencing was performed on PBMCs, taken at disease progression, from a patient treated with ibrutinib. CDR3: CASSPPDRGTDTQYF. For the CDR3, the DNA is TGTGCCAGCTCACCACCTGACAGGGGCACAGATACGCAGTATTTT.